This TCR beta chain was retrieved from a study of cytomegalovirus exposure and HLA in healthy donors. This clone was detected only a few times. The CDR3 sequence is 12 residues long. The ends were cut back, 6 bases at V and 4 bases at J, with 10 bases in the middle. Germline V lookup: CDR1 SNHLY, CDR2 FYNNEI. Amplification used 60 Vbeta primers and 13 Jbeta primers. In the study's own analysis: An analysis performed later counted 75 million to 80 million unique TCR beta chains (roughly 10 million of them shared). Generated by immunoSEQ multiplex PCR, the TCRdb table keeps only in-frame clones and is missing some. The V and J calls and the clone size are those of that table, but D and trimming were determined from the DNA. There are about 110,000 clones in the sample; around three quarters occur only once, and 2.5% to 3.5% lies in the top ten.

The rearrangement joins TRBV2 to TRBJ2-7; TRBD1 is a possible D gene (5 bases). This sequence was found in a woman between 18 and 30 years old in good health and CMV-seropositive. The sample was PBMCs. The CDR3 protein is CASSGQIYEQYF. As DNA, the CDR3 is TGTGCCAGCAGCGGACAAATATACGAGCAGTACTTC.